These 23 T cell receptor beta chains were all obtained from the same sample, sequenced in a study of T cell changes during pregnancy in multiple sclerosis. Assay used: immunoSEQ multiplex PCR; TCRdb lists only in-frame clones, some missing. This sample has some 52,000 clones, with roughly 92% found just once. Sample: CD4+ T cells from peripheral blood mononuclear cells, taken in the third trimester of pregnancy. Receptors originate from a female donor with multiple sclerosis, enrolled in a pregnancy study.

CDR3 DNA: TGCGCCAGCAGCATCCTGGACAGATTGAACACTGAAGCTTTCTTT. Protein product: CASSILDRLNTEAFF. The chain employs TRBV5-1 and TRBJ1-1; possible D gene TRBD1, 6 bases. The V end was cut by 4 bases, the J end by 0 bases, with 13 bases between. The CDR3 loop spans 15 amino acids. The germline CDR1 and CDR2 sequences are SGHRS and YFSETQ.

V gene TRBV20-1 combines with J gene TRBJ1-1; D gene uncertain. The ends were cut back, 1 base at V and 8 bases at J, with 8 bases in the middle. CDR1 is DFQATT, CDR2 SNEGSKA, per germline (reference sequence). CDR3 size: 11 residues. CDR3: CSARVVSEAFF. In nucleotides, the CDR3 is TGCAGTGCTAGAGTCGTCTCCGAAGCTTTCTTT.

The chain is built from TRBV7-9 and TRBJ2-4; perhaps TRBD1 as D (6 bases). Germline CDR1 is SEHNR and CDR2 is FQNEAQ (reference sequence). This CDR3 is 14 amino acids long. Deletions cut 5 bases from V and 7 bases from J, with 15 bases between. For the CDR3, the DNA is TGTGCCAGCAGCCGGTTAAGGGACATCAACATTCAGTACTTC. Its translation: CASSRLRDINIQYF.

This chain links TRBV30 with TRBJ1-1; D perhaps matches TRBD1 (5 bases). This CDR3 contains 13 residues. CDR1 and CDR2 (germline): GTSNPN, SVGIG (reference sequence). V was pared by 4 bases and J by 5 bases, with 14 bases between. The CDR3 DNA sequence: TGTGCCTGGACAAAGGGGCTGGGGACTGAAGCTTTCTTT. Its protein is CAWTKGLGTEAFF.

The CDR3 here is CASSSPTGLVRDTQYF. The CDR3 bases are TGTGCCAGCAGCTCTCCAACGGGACTAGTCAGAGATACGCAGTATTTT. The V call is TRBV7-2, the J call TRBJ2-3, with TRBD2 matching 8 bases. This CDR3 has 16 residues. CDR1 and CDR2 (germline): SGHTA, FQGNSA. The junction had 11 bases not matched to a gene; V was cut back by 4 bases and J by 5 bases.

The chain links TRBV5-1 to TRBJ2-7; TRBD1 matches at 9 bases. The CDR3 is 15 residues long. In germline, CDR1 is SGHRS, CDR2 YFSETQ. V dropped 5 bases and J dropped 5; count of bases not matched to a gene: 11. CDR3: CASRTRTGQGNEQYF. CDR3 bases: TGCGCCAGCAGAACACGTACGGGACAGGGAAACGAGCAGTACTTC.

This sequence joins TRBV4-3 and TRBJ2-2; no clear D gene. This CDR3 is 16 amino acids long. The V gene's germline CDR1 is LGHNA and CDR2 YSLEER. V was clipped by 0 bases and J by 1 base, with 9 bases between them. In nucleotides, the CDR3 is TGCGCCAGCAGCCAAGATGGTGGCGGGAACACCGGGGAGCTGTTTTTT. As protein: CASSQDGGGNTGELFF.

The gene calls are TRBV10-3 and TRBJ1-2, with TRBD1 identical over 7 bases. The V gene's germline CDR1 is ENHRY and CDR2 SYGVKD. Trimming took 6 bases from V and 2 from J; bases not matched to a gene: 6. The CDR3 has 14 residues. CDR3 amino acids: CAIRTRDRNYGYTF. The DNA for the CDR3 is TGTGCCATCAGGACCCGGGACAGAAACTATGGCTACACCTTC.

V gene TRBV5-4 combines with J gene TRBJ1-1; D gene uncertain. V shed 1 base and J shed 1 base, with 8 bases lying between them. The CDR3 is made up of 14 amino acids. The germline V gene has CDR1 SGHNT and CDR2 YYREEE (reference sequence). CDR3 coding DNA: TGTGCCAGCAGCTTGTCACAAAGGAACACTGAAGCTTTCTTT. Translating it yields CASSLSQRNTEAFF.

This sequence joins TRBV5-1 and TRBJ1-1, with 7 nucleotides matching TRBD1. The CDR3 runs 15 residues. Trimming at V came to 2 bases and at J to 1 base, leaving 5 bases not matched to a gene. Germline V lookup: CDR1 SGHRS, CDR2 YFSETQ. The chain's CDR3 is CASSLVRQGNTEAFF. CDR3 coding DNA: TGCGCCAGCAGCTTAGTCCGACAGGGGAACACTGAAGCTTTCTTT.

This rearrangement joins TRBV19 to TRBJ1-1; 7 bases fit TRBD1. Losses at the gene ends were 6 bases for V and 0 bases for J; bases not matched to a gene: 4. This CDR3 contains 14 residues. Germline V gene lookup returns CDR1 LNHDA and CDR2 SQIVND (reference sequence). This CDR3 is CASRTTGLNTEAFF. The DNA of the CDR3 is TGTGCCAGTAGAACGACAGGGCTGAACACTGAAGCTTTCTTT.

This clone came up once. CDR3 DNA sequence: TGTGCCAGCAGCTTATTAAGCGGGTCCGGCTACACCTTC. Protein product: CASSLLSGSGYTF. J is TRBJ1-2 and V is TRBV7-3; D is uncertain. V lost 2 bases and J 8 bases, leaving 12 bases between the germline ends. The CDR3 has 13 amino acids. Germline V lookup: CDR1 SGHTA, CDR2 FQGTGA. Supplemented by reference TRBV7-3 and TRBJ1-2, the full variable domain reads GAGVSQTPSNKVTEKGKYVELRCDPISGHTALYWYRQSLGQGPEFLIYFQGTGAADDSGLPNDRFFAVRPEGSVSTLKIQRTERGDSAVYLCASSLLSGSGYTFGSGTRLTVV.

V gene TRBV7-2 combines with J gene TRBJ1-6; possibly TRBD1 for D (6 bases). The CDR3 is 17 residues long. V was cut by 0 bases and J by 8 bases, with 17 bases left in between. In germline, CDR1 is SGHTA, CDR2 FQGNSA. CDR3 protein: CASSLALGGRMDSPLHF. As DNA, the CDR3 is TGTGCCAGCAGCTTAGCCCTGGGGGGGCGAATGGATTCACCCCTCCACTTT.

The CDR3 DNA is TGTGCCAGCAGCCATGACCGGACAGGAGCGATACAAGAGACCCAGTACTTC. Protein: CASSHDRTGAIQETQYF. The V and J genes are TRBV14 and TRBJ2-5; 7 bases line up with TRBD1. V was clipped by 3 bases and J by 2 bases; unmatched bases: 12. Germline loops: CDR1 SGHDN, CDR2 FVKESK. This CDR3 region has 17 residues.

This chain links TRBV4-1 with TRBJ1-5; D is perhaps TRBD1 (6 bases). The CDR3 is 16 amino acids. CDR1 and CDR2 from the germline V gene are MGHRA and YSYEKL. V lost 2 bases to trimming and J lost 4 bases, with 15 bases between them. The CDR3 nucleotides read TGCGCCAGCAGCCAATTTGGGGGCAGGACTAATCAGCCCCAGCATTTT. Amino acids: CASSQFGGRTNQPQHF.

This clone was found a few times. J is TRBJ1-2 and V is TRBV6-1; the D gene is possibly TRBD1 (5 bases). Trimming pared 7 bases from V and 4 bases from J, leaving 16 bases between. Germline CDR1 and CDR2: MNHNS and SASEGT. The CDR3 runs 14 residues. In DNA, the CDR3 is TGTGCCAGCACCCTAGACAGCTCTGGCTATGGCTACACCTTC. Translating gives CASTLDSSGYGYTF.

This clone has a single count. V gene TRBV12-5 combines with J gene TRBJ1-2; no definite D call. This CDR3 has 12 residues. Looked up from germline, CDR1 is LGHNT and CDR2 is FRNRAP. V lost 1 base to trimming and J lost 8 bases, with 8 bases between them. The CDR3 sequence is CASGLERGGYTF. In DNA form, the CDR3 reads TGTGCTAGTGGTTTGGAACGGGGAGGCTACACCTTC.

This chain links TRBV18 with TRBJ2-1, with unresolved D. The CDR3 consists of 16 residues. The V end was cut by 2 bases, the J end by 5 bases, with 16 bases between. CDR1 is KGHSH, CDR2 LQKENI, per germline. The CDR3 sequence: CASSPNGDPAHNEQFF. The CDR3 bases are TGTGCCAGCTCACCAAATGGAGACCCGGCACACAATGAGCAGTTCTTC.

The chain couples TRBV6-5 to TRBJ2-3; possibly TRBD2 for D (5 bases). The CDR3 extends over 12 amino acids. CDR1 is MNHEY and CDR2 is SVGAGI in the germline V gene. V was clipped by 0 bases and J by 10 bases, with 8 bases between them. The CDR3 DNA sequence: TGTGCCAGCAGTTACTCAGACGGGGCGCAGTATTTT. This codes for CASSYSDGAQYF.

The rearrangement joins TRBV5-6 to TRBJ1-6; D is ambiguous. Per germline, CDR1 SGHDT and CDR2 YYEEEE. The V and J ends lost 6 bases and 10 bases respectively, with 23 bases between them. There are 16 residues in the CDR3. The CDR3 DNA follows: TGTGCCAGCACCTACTCCGGGCCGGGGAGCCGGTCACCCCTCCACTTT. The encoded protein is CASTYSGPGSRSPLHF.

This clone has only one observation. The CDR3 DNA is TGTGCCACCAGCATGTTTGGGACAGGCGATATTAGCTCCTATAATTCACCCCTCCACTTT. It translates to CATSMFGTGDISSYNSPLHF. The chain carries TRBV15 and TRBJ1-6; 8 bases align to TRBD1. There are 20 residues in the CDR3. The germline V gene has CDR1 LNHNV and CDR2 YYDKDF (reference sequence). V dropped 4 bases and J dropped 0; count of bases not matched to a gene: 14.

The chain recombines TRBV10-3 with TRBJ2-5; weak D call: TRBD1 (6 bases). CDR3 length: 14 amino acids. The V end lost 4 bases, the J end lost 3 bases, and 12 bases lay between the germline ends. Germline V gives CDR1 ENHRY, CDR2 SYGVKD. The CDR3 protein is CAISVGDTEETQYF. In DNA, the CDR3 is TGTGCCATCAGTGTGGGGGACACGGAAGAGACCCAGTACTTC.

The rearrangement joins TRBV5-1 to TRBJ1-1; D not certain. This CDR3 comprises 14 residues. The V gene's germline CDR1 is SGHRS and CDR2 YFSETQ. The germline V and J ends were trimmed by 2 bases and 0 bases, with 8 bases remaining between them. CDR3: CASSFSDLNTEAFF. CDR3 nucleotides: TGCGCCAGCAGCTTTAGCGACTTGAACACTGAAGCTTTCTTT.